This TCR beta chain was sequenced in a study of identical twins. Every one of the donors was a healthy Caucasian. The study, taken as a whole, reports: Memory repertoires showed no such pattern, whereas abundant cord blood beta clonotypes carried fewer insertions. Donors were not followed over many years; analysis was cross-sectional.

This CDR3 has 13 residues. V lost 6 bases to trimming and J lost 11 bases, with 22 bases between them. Per the germline V gene, CDR1 is DFQATT and CDR2 is SNEGSKA (reference sequence). TCRdb fed the 5' RACE reads into MiXCR, producing one record per CDR3 protein. The sample gives approximately 1.8 million distinct CDR3 sequences, about 31% of which show up once; about 0.3% is in the top ten. About this clonotype: Its antigen is unidentified.

This clonotype was obtained from a newborn girl in good health. The J gene is TRBJ2-5, the V gene TRBV20-1, with D possibly matching TRBD2 (5 bases). Sequenced: cord blood. This CDR3 reads CSALDGVGNEQYF. In DNA form, the CDR3 reads TGCAGTGCCTTGGACGGGGTGGGAAATGAGCAGTACTTC.